The 17 T cell receptor beta chains below come from one sample, sequenced in a study of T cells in Graves' hyperthyroidism and ophthalmopathy. Using RNA transcripts as the source, TCR beta CDR3 regions were amplified. HTBI primers drove first-round RT-PCR of the TCR CDR3. MiXCR was run by TCRdb on the multiplex PCR reads, yielding one entry per CDR3 protein. The sample yields more than 450,000 distinct CDR3 sequences, 15% to 20% seen once. Sequences were obtained from blood. The receptor source for this set is a middle-aged man with Graves' ophthalmopathy.

V and J are TRBV27 and TRBJ2-3, with 9 bases that match TRBD2. CDR1 and CDR2 from the germline V gene are MNHEY and SMNVEV (reference sequence). The length of the CDR3 is 15 residues. The ends lost 2 bases at V and 4 bases at J; junction bases unmatched: 4. Here the CDR3 reads CASSLRTSDADTQYF. The CDR3 DNA follows: TGTGCCAGCAGTTTAAGGACTAGCGATGCAGATACGCAGTATTTT.

This clonotype was detected ten times or more. The CDR3 here is CASSEGTSGGKYEQFF. The CDR3 nucleotides read TGTGCCAGCAGTGAAGGGACTAGCGGGGGGAAATATGAGCAGTTCTTC. This sequence joins TRBV2 and TRBJ2-1, with TRBD2 identical over 14 bases. CDR1 SNHLY and CDR2 FYNNEI come from the germline V gene. Losses at the gene ends were 1 base for V and 8 bases for J; bases not matched to a gene: 4. This CDR3 has 16 residues.

This clonotype occurred many times. The chain uses TRBV7-8 and TRBJ2-1, with TRBD2 matching over 13 bases. The germline gives CDR1 SGHVS, CDR2 FQNEAQ. This CDR3 spans 16 amino acids. V gave up 3 bases and J gave up 14 bases; unmatched junction bases: 13. DNA for the CDR3: TGTGCCAGCAGCTTCTCCCCGACTAGCGGGAGGCCCCTAGAGTTCTTC. This sequence encodes CASSFSPTSGRPLEFF.

The sample holds a few counts of this clonotype. CDR3 in amino acids: CSAERRVSGNTIYF. The CDR3 bases are TGCAGTGCTGAGAGACGGGTCTCTGGAAACACCATATATTTT. J is TRBJ1-3 and V is TRBV20-1; the D is unclear. Trimming removed 5 bases at V and 0 bases at J, with 11 bases between. The CDR3 totals 14 residues. From germline, CDR1 is DFQATT and CDR2 SNEGSKA (reference sequence).

This clonotype was counted many times. The chain recombines TRBV20-1 with TRBJ2-1; TRBD1 aligns across 11 bases. The V gene's germline CDR1 is DFQATT and CDR2 SNEGSKA (reference sequence). V lost 6 bases and J lost 6; bases outside the gene matches: 16. The CDR3 consists of 17 residues. The CDR3: CSATTNSGTGGPNEQFF. CDR3 sequence (DNA): TGCAGTGCCACCACCAACTCCGGGACAGGGGGTCCCAATGAGCAGTTCTTC.

The gene calls are TRBV20-1 and TRBJ2-6; TRBD2 agrees at 10 bases. The CDR3 has 19 amino acids. Trimming cost V 6 bases and J 0 bases; bases outside gene matches: 14. Germline CDR1 and CDR2: DFQATT and SNEGSKA (reference sequence). The CDR3 nucleotides are TGCAGTGCCCTAACCCCCCTAGCGGGGGCCAGCTCTGGGGCCAACGTCCTGACTTTC. It encodes CSALTPLAGASSGANVLTF.

This clonotype was counted at least ten times. The rearrangement uses TRBV11-3 and TRBJ2-1; D assignment may be TRBD1 or TRBD2 (6 bases each). V lost 10 bases and J 0 bases, leaving 22 bases between the germline ends. Germline lookup yields CDR1 SGHNT and CDR2 YENEEA. This CDR3 contains 17 residues. In nucleotides, the CDR3 is TGTGCCACACCGAGGGGGGAGGCCCTCCCCTCCTACAATGAGCAGTTCTTC. It yields the protein CATPRGEALPSYNEQFF. Full variable domain (outside the CDR3, taken from reference TRBV11-3 and TRBJ2-1): EAGVVQSPRYKIIEKKQPVAFWCNPISGHNTLYWYLQNLGQGPELLIRYENEEAVDDSQLPKDRFSAERLKGVDSTLKIQPAELGDSAVYLCATPRGEALPSYNEQFFGPGTRLTVL.

The chain has TRBV20-1 and TRBJ2-1; 15 bases agree with TRBD2. Germline CDR1 DFQATT, CDR2 SNEGSKA (reference sequence). The junction had 10 bases not matched to a gene; V was cut back by 0 bases and J by 10 bases. The CDR3 totals 17 residues. CDR3 region: CSARDYSGLAGGLEQFF. The CDR3, as DNA: TGCAGTGCTAGAGACTACTCAGGACTAGCGGGAGGGCTCGAGCAGTTCTTC.

This clonotype occurred a few times. This chain joins TRBV12-3 or TRBV12-4 and TRBJ1-1; D unresolved. Between the trimmed V and J ends, which lost 0 bases and 1 base, there was a span of 15 bases. CDR3 length: 17 amino acids. CDR3 loop: CASSLALALDGNTEAFF. In DNA, the CDR3 is TGTGCCAGCAGTTTAGCGCTGGCCCTCGACGGGAACACTGAAGCTTTCTTT.

Comment on this clonotype: At one boundary the junction diverges from the germline segment, which might be a read error. This chain joins TRBV3-1 and TRBJ2-7; D might be TRBD1 (6 bases). Germline lookup yields CDR1 LGHDT and CDR2 YNNKEL (reference sequence). The CDR3 is 15 amino acids. The CDR3 DNA reads as TGTGCCAGCAGCCAAGATGGGGGCGCGTTCTACGGGCAGTACTTC. This translates into CASSQDGGAFYGQYF.

There are a few counts of this clonotype. The V call is TRBV4-1, the J call TRBJ2-1; D unclear. The germline V and J ends were trimmed by 1 base and 9 bases, with 7 bases remaining between them. The germline V gene encodes CDR1 MGHRA and CDR2 YSYEKL. The CDR3 extends over 12 amino acids. Written as DNA, the CDR3 is TGCGCCAGCAGCCAAGGGATCGGTGAGCAGTTCTTC. Its translation is CASSQGIGEQFF.

The CDR3 loop is CAIRPDRGTYNEQFF. The CDR3 DNA sequence: TGTGCCATCAGGCCAGACAGGGGCACCTACAATGAGCAGTTCTTC. The chain couples TRBV10-3 to TRBJ2-1; 8 bases align to TRBD1. The CDR3 consists of 15 residues. J lost 2 bases, V lost 6 bases, and 6 bases had no gene match. Looked up from germline, CDR1 is ENHRY and CDR2 is SYGVKD.

The chain carries TRBV11-1 and TRBJ1-4, with no clear D. Germline V gene lookup returns CDR1 SGHAT and CDR2 FQDESV (reference sequence). V dropped 3 bases and J dropped 10 bases, with 12 bases sitting between them. The CDR3 is 13 residues long. CDR3 region: CASSFHSLGKLFF. In DNA form, the CDR3 reads TGTGCCAGCAGCTTTCACAGCTTAGGAAAACTGTTTTTT.

This clonotype was observed many times. V gene TRBV19 combines with J gene TRBJ1-1, with unresolved D. Germline V gene lookup returns CDR1 LNHDA and CDR2 SQIVND (reference sequence). CDR3 length: 15 residues. With 3 bases removed from V and 1 base from J, the gap between germline ends came to 12 bases. The DNA of the CDR3 is TGTGCCAGTAGTATCAGGCCGGCTCAGAACACTGAAGCTTTCTTT. As protein: CASSIRPAQNTEAFF.

CDR3 amino acids: CASRASGRGTSGSSYNEQFF. CDR3 sequence (DNA): TGTGCCAGCAGAGCCTCGGGCCGAGGGACTAGCGGTAGCTCCTACAATGAGCAGTTCTTC. The V and J genes are TRBV10-3 and TRBJ2-1, with 11 bases that match TRBD2. Germline lookup yields CDR1 ENHRY and CDR2 SYGVKD. Losses at the gene ends were 10 bases for V and 0 bases for J; bases not matched to a gene: 20. The CDR3 has 20 residues.

This clonotype was seen a handful of times. The CDR3 DNA reads TGTGCCAGCAGTGAAGGGTGGCGAGAGACCCAGTACTTC. It yields the protein CASSEGWRETQYF. The rearrangement uses TRBV25-1 and TRBJ2-5; D is unresolved. The V gene lost 2 bases and the J gene lost 4 bases, with 8 bases spanning the gap. The CDR3 length is 13 residues. Germline V gene lookup returns CDR1 MGHDK and CDR2 SYGVNS.

In its sample, this clonotype was seen many times. This chain uses TRBV5-1 with TRBJ1-1; TRBD1 agrees at 7 bases. V was pared by 3 bases and J by 6 bases, with 5 bases of the junction left unmatched. Germline-derived CDR1 and CDR2 are SGHRS and YFSETQ. The CDR3 totals 13 residues. CDR3: CASSSAGGPEAFF. The CDR3 nucleotides are TGCGCCAGCAGCTCAGCAGGGGGGCCTGAAGCTTTCTTT.